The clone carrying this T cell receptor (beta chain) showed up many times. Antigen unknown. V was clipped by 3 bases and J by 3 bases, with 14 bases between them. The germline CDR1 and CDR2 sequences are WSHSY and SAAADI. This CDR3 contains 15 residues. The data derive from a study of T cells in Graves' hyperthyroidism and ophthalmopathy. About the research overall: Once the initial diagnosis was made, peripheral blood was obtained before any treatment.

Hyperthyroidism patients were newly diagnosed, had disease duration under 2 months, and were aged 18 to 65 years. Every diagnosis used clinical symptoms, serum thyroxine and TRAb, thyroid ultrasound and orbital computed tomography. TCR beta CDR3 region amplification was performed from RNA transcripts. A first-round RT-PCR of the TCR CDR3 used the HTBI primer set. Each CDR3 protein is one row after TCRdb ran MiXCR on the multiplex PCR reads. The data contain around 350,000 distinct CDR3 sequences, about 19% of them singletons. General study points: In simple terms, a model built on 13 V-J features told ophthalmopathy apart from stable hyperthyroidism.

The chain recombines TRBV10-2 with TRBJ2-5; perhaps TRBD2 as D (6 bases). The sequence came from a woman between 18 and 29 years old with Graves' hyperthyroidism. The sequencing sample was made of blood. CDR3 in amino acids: CASSDPRGREETQYF. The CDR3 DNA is TGCGCCAGCAGTGACCCGCGGGGCAGAGAAGAGACCCAGTACTTC.